The present TCR beta chain was sequenced within a study of Tregs in tolerant kidney transplant recipients. Study results and caveats: Biological reproducibility was not directly addressed in this study. Few patients were studied, so findings need validation in larger groups.

Concerning this clone itself: Antigen specificity is unknown.

V lost 4 bases to trimming and J lost 1 base; unmatched junction nucleotides: 11. The CDR3 covers 17 residues. Germline V gene lookup returns CDR1 MGHRA and CDR2 YSYEKL. Unstimulated regulatory T cells (CD4+CD25+CD127-), CD4+CD25- non-regulatory cells, CD4 and CD8 cells were FACS-sorted from thawed PBMCs. Some clones are missing from TCRdb's copy, which holds only in-frame ones; the method was immunoSEQ multiplex PCR. The table records some 88,000 clones, roughly 92% of them present only once. The sequenced sample was CD8+ T cells from blood. The J gene is TRBJ2-5, the V gene TRBV4-1; TRBD2 matches at 8 bases. This TCR was recovered from a human donor in good health. CDR3 coding DNA: TGCGCCAGCAGCCTCAGTGGGACTAGGGGAGGCCAAGAGACCCAGTACTTC. It translates to CASSLSGTRGGQETQYF.